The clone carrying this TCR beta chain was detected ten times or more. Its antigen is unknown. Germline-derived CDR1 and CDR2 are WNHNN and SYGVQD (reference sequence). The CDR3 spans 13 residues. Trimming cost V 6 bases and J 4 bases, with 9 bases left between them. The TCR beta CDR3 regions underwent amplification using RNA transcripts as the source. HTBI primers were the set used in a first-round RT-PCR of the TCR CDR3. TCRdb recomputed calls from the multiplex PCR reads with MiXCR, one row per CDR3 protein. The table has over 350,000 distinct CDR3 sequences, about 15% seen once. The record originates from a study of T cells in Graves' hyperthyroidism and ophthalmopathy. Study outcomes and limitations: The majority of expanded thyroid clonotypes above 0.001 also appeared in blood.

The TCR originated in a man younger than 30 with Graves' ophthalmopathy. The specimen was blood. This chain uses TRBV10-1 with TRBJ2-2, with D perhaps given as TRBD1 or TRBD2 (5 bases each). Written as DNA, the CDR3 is TGCGCCAGCAGGGGGACGTTCACCGGGGAGCTGTTTTTT. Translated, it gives CASRGTFTGELFF.